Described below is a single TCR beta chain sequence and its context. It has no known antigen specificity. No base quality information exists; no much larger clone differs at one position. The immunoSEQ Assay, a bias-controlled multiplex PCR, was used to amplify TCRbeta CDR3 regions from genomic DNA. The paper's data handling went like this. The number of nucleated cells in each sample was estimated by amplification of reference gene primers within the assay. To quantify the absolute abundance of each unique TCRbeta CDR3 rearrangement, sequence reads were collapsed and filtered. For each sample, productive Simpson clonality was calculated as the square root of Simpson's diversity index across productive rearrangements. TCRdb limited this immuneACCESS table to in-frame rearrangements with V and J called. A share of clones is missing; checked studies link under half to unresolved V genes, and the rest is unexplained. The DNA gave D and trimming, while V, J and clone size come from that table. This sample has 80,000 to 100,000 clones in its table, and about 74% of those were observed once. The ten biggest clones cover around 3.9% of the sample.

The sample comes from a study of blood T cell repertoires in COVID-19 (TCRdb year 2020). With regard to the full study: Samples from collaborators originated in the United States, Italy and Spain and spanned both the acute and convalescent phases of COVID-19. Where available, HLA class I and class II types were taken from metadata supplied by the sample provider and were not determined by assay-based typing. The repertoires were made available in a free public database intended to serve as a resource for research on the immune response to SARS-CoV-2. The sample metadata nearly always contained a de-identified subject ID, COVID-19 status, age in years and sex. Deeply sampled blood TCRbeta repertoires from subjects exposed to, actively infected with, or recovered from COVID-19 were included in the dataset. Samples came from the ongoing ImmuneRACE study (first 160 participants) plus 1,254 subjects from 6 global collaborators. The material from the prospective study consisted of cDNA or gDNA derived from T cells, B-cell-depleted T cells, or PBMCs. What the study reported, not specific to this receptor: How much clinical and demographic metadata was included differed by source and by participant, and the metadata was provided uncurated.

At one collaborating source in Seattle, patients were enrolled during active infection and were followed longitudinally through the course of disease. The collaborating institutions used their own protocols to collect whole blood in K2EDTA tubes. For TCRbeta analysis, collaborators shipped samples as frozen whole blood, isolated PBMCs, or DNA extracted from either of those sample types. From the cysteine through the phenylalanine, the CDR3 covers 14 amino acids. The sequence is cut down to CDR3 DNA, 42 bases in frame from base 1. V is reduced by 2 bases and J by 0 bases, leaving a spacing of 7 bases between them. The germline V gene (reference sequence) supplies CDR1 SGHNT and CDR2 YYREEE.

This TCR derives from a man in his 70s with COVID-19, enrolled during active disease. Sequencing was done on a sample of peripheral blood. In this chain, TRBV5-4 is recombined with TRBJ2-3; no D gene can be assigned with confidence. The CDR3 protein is CASSLTISTDTQYF. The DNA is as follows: TGTGCCAGCAGCTTAACTATCAGCACAGATACGCAGTATTTT.